Listed below are T cell receptor beta chains from one sample, sequenced in a study of blood T cell repertoires in COVID-19. Generated by immunoSEQ multiplex PCR, the TCRdb table keeps only in-frame clones and is missing some. The sample gives roughly 60,000 clones, 80% to 95% of which show up once; approximately 5% is in the top ten. The sequenced material came from peripheral blood. These TCRs come from a human donor in a cohort sampled during active COVID-19. The CDR3 runs from the conserved cysteine through the conserved F or W. Each record gives: J gene, D gene, V gene, clone size, CDR3 protein, CDR3 DNA. The D gene is left open where the match is weak. Clone size, where shown, is once, few, many, or a class for clones that have expanded.

J gene: TRBJ2-7; D gene: -; V gene: TRBV2; clone size: -; CDR3 protein: CASRKTDSASREQYF; CDR3 DNA: TGTGCCAGCAGGAAGACGGACAGTGCCTCGCGTGAGCAGTACTTC
J gene: TRBJ2-5; D gene: TRBD2; V gene: TRBV4-2; clone size: -; CDR3 protein: CASSPLAGGETQYF; CDR3 DNA: TGTGCCAGCAGCCCCTTAGCGGGGGGAGAGACCCAGTACTTC
J gene: TRBJ1-3; D gene: -; V gene: TRBV28; clone size: -; CDR3 protein: CASSLAVRRNSGNTIYF; CDR3 DNA: TGTGCCAGCAGTCTTGCGGTACGACGGAACTCTGGAAACACCATATATTTT
J gene: TRBJ1-3; D gene: -; V gene: TRBV7-9; clone size: -; CDR3 protein: CASSFPSVTPGNTIYF; CDR3 DNA: TGTGCCAGCAGCTTTCCCTCCGTCACTCCTGGAAACACCATATATTTT
J gene: TRBJ2-2; D gene: -; V gene: TRBV19; clone size: -; CDR3 protein: CASMGRNTGELFF; CDR3 DNA: TGTGCCAGTATGGGGCGGAACACCGGGGAGCTGTTTTTT
J gene: TRBJ2-5; D gene: TRBD2; V gene: TRBV2; clone size: -; CDR3 protein: CASRSYVGGGVVETQYF; CDR3 DNA: TGTGCCAGCAGGAGCTACGTGGGCGGGGGGGTTGTGGAGACCCAGTACTTC
J gene: TRBJ2-2; D gene: TRBD2; V gene: TRBV20-1; clone size: -; CDR3 protein: CSASRAGEDTGELFF; CDR3 DNA: TGCAGTGCTAGTCGCGCGGGAGAGGACACCGGGGAGCTGTTTTTT
J gene: TRBJ2-7; D gene: TRBD1; V gene: TRBV27; clone size: -; CDR3 protein: CASSFRDRSYEQYF; CDR3 DNA: TGTGCCAGCAGTTTCAGGGACAGGTCCTACGAGCAGTACTTC
J gene: TRBJ2-7; D gene: -; V gene: TRBV14; clone size: -; CDR3 protein: CASSPRDSGAYEQYF; CDR3 DNA: TGTGCCAGCAGCCCCCGGGACTCGGGGGCCTACGAGCAGTACTTC
J gene: TRBJ2-3; D gene: -; V gene: TRBV30; clone size: -; CDR3 protein: CAWSGSGPSFNTQYF; CDR3 DNA: TGTGCCTGGAGTGGAAGCGGGCCCTCCTTTAATACGCAGTATTTT
J gene: TRBJ2-3; D gene: -; V gene: TRBV30; clone size: -; CDR3 protein: CAWSVIQHGADTQYF; CDR3 DNA: TGTGCCTGGAGTGTTATCCAACATGGGGCCGATACGCAGTATTTT
J gene: TRBJ1-5; D gene: TRBD1; V gene: TRBV28; clone size: -; CDR3 protein: CASSHSPGQGKNQPQHF; CDR3 DNA: TGTGCCAGCAGCCATAGTCCGGGACAGGGAAAGAATCAGCCCCAGCATTTT
J gene: TRBJ2-2; D gene: -; V gene: TRBV6-6; clone size: once; CDR3 protein: CASERGEATGELFF; CDR3 DNA: TGTGCCAGCGAACGCGGGGAGGCCACCGGGGAGCTGTTTTTT
J gene: TRBJ2-3; D gene: -; V gene: TRBV7-9; clone size: -; CDR3 protein: CASSSATPGQGTQYF; CDR3 DNA: TGTGCCAGCAGCTCCGCCACTCCTGGGCAGGGAACGCAGTATTTT
J gene: TRBJ2-1; D gene: TRBD2; V gene: TRBV9; clone size: -; CDR3 protein: CASSVGAAGVENEQFF; CDR3 DNA: TGTGCCAGCAGCGTAGGAGCGGCGGGAGTCGAAAATGAGCAGTTCTTC
J gene: TRBJ2-7; D gene: -; V gene: TRBV27; clone size: once; CDR3 protein: CASSLSGSGGSYEQYF; CDR3 DNA: TGTGCCAGCAGTTTATCGGGTTCTGGAGGCTCCTACGAGCAGTACTTC
J gene: TRBJ1-1; D gene: -; V gene: TRBV7-3; clone size: -; CDR3 protein: CASSLSSNTEAFF; CDR3 DNA: TGTGCCAGCAGCTTATCTTCGAACACTGAAGCTTTCTTT
J gene: TRBJ1-6; D gene: TRBD1; V gene: TRBV28; clone size: -; CDR3 protein: CATVGNRGRYSPLHF; CDR3 DNA: TGTGCCACAGTTGGCAACAGGGGTCGTTATTCACCCCTCCACTTT
J gene: TRBJ2-1; D gene: TRBD2; V gene: TRBV11-2; clone size: -; CDR3 protein: CASSLVGQPGTSGYNEQFF; CDR3 DNA: TGTGCCAGCAGCTTAGTAGGTCAGCCCGGGACTAGCGGCTACAATGAGCAGTTCTTC
J gene: TRBJ2-2; D gene: -; V gene: TRBV7-3; clone size: -; CDR3 protein: CASSPDKNTGELFF; CDR3 DNA: TGTGCCAGCAGCCCAGACAAGAACACCGGGGAGCTGTTTTTT
J gene: TRBJ2-1; D gene: TRBD2; V gene: TRBV5-4; clone size: -; CDR3 protein: CASSVSGRNGEQFF; CDR3 DNA: TGTGCCAGCAGTGTGAGCGGGAGGAACGGTGAGCAGTTCTTC
J gene: TRBJ1-1; D gene: -; V gene: TRBV28; clone size: -; CDR3 protein: CASSFDSNTEAFF; CDR3 DNA: TGTGCCAGCAGTTTCGACAGTAACACTGAAGCTTTCTTT
J gene: TRBJ2-3; D gene: -; V gene: TRBV3-1/TRBV3-2; clone size: -; CDR3 protein: CASSQGENTQYF; CDR3 DNA: TGTGCCAGCAGCCAGGGAGAGAATACGCAGTATTTT
J gene: TRBJ1-1; D gene: -; V gene: TRBV3-1/TRBV3-2; clone size: -; CDR3 protein: CASSQERGTLPSGTEAFF; CDR3 DNA: TGTGCCAGCAGCCAAGAGCGGGGGACGCTACCCTCGGGCACTGAAGCTTTCTTT
J gene: TRBJ2-7; D gene: TRBD1; V gene: TRBV5-6; clone size: -; CDR3 protein: CASSALRDRGYEQYF; CDR3 DNA: TGTGCCAGCAGCGCCCTCCGGGACAGGGGGTACGAGCAGTACTTC
J gene: TRBJ2-7; D gene: -; V gene: TRBV7-2; clone size: few; CDR3 protein: CASSFIEGREQYF; CDR3 DNA: TGTGCCAGCAGCTTTATAGAGGGCCGCGAGCAGTACTTC
J gene: TRBJ1-2; D gene: -; V gene: TRBV5-6; clone size: -; CDR3 protein: CASSLAGGAHYGYTF; CDR3 DNA: TGTGCCAGCAGCTTGGCAGGAGGGGCCCACTATGGCTACACCTTC
J gene: TRBJ2-7; D gene: TRBD2; V gene: TRBV7-2; clone size: -; CDR3 protein: CASSLGTSGTPVYEQYF; CDR3 DNA: TGTGCCAGCAGCTTAGGGACTAGCGGGACGCCCGTGTACGAGCAGTACTTC
J gene: TRBJ2-3; D gene: TRBD2; V gene: TRBV2; clone size: -; CDR3 protein: CASSMAGVLVADTQYF; CDR3 DNA: TGTGCCAGCAGTATGGCGGGGGTCCTAGTGGCAGATACGCAGTATTTT
J gene: TRBJ1-6; D gene: TRBD1; V gene: TRBV14; clone size: -; CDR3 protein: CASSQTGGSSPLHF; CDR3 DNA: TGTGCCAGCAGCCAGACAGGGGGCAGTTCACCCCTCCACTTT
J gene: TRBJ2-1; D gene: TRBD2; V gene: TRBV5-6; clone size: -; CDR3 protein: CASSLAGTSRYNEQFF; CDR3 DNA: TGTGCCAGCAGCTTGGCCGGGACTAGCAGATACAATGAGCAGTTCTTC
J gene: TRBJ1-3; D gene: -; V gene: TRBV30; clone size: -; CDR3 protein: CAWSVMRGGLGNTIYF; CDR3 DNA: TGTGCCTGGAGTGTAATGCGTGGTGGGCTTGGAAACACCATATATTTT
J gene: TRBJ2-3; D gene: TRBD1; V gene: TRBV3-1/TRBV3-2; clone size: -; CDR3 protein: CASSHRDRASTDTQYF; CDR3 DNA: TGTGCCAGCAGCCATCGGGACAGGGCAAGCACAGATACGCAGTATTTT
J gene: TRBJ2-1; D gene: -; V gene: TRBV5-8; clone size: -; CDR3 protein: CASSPGREQFF; CDR3 DNA: TGTGCCAGCAGCCCAGGGAGGGAGCAGTTCTTC
J gene: TRBJ2-3; D gene: TRBD2; V gene: TRBV11-2; clone size: once; CDR3 protein: CASSFGGGATDTQYF; CDR3 DNA: TGTGCCAGCAGCTTCGGCGGGGGGGCAACAGATACGCAGTATTTT
J gene: TRBJ1-2; D gene: TRBD1; V gene: TRBV2; clone size: -; CDR3 protein: CASREDRGRFYGYTF; CDR3 DNA: TGTGCCAGCAGGGAGGACAGGGGGCGCTTCTATGGCTACACCTTC
J gene: TRBJ1-1; D gene: -; V gene: TRBV7-3; clone size: -; CDR3 protein: CASRDGGSSKAFF; CDR3 DNA: TGTGCCAGCCGTGACGGGGGGAGTTCGAAAGCTTTCTTT
J gene: TRBJ2-7; D gene: TRBD2; V gene: TRBV9; clone size: few; CDR3 protein: CASSAKTGPAGSSYEQYF; CDR3 DNA: TGTGCCAGCAGCGCCAAGACCGGCCCAGCGGGGTCCTCCTACGAGCAGTACTTC
J gene: TRBJ1-2; D gene: -; V gene: TRBV6-5; clone size: -; CDR3 protein: CASSYTAANYGYTF; CDR3 DNA: TGTGCCAGCAGTTACACGGCGGCTAACTATGGCTACACCTTC
J gene: TRBJ2-7; D gene: TRBD2; V gene: TRBV9; clone size: -; CDR3 protein: CASSVGDGRAYEQYF; CDR3 DNA: TGTGCCAGCAGCGTAGGGGACGGGAGGGCCTACGAGCAGTACTTC
J gene: TRBJ2-2; D gene: TRBD2; V gene: TRBV29-1; clone size: few; CDR3 protein: CSVEEAGQNTGELFF; CDR3 DNA: TGCAGCGTTGAGGAAGCGGGGCAAAACACCGGGGAGCTGTTTTTT
J gene: TRBJ1-2; D gene: -; V gene: TRBV4-3; clone size: -; CDR3 protein: CASSQAGSPANYGYTF; CDR3 DNA: TGCGCCAGCAGCCAAGCAGGCAGCCCAGCTAACTATGGCTACACCTTC
J gene: TRBJ2-2; D gene: -; V gene: TRBV6-5; clone size: -; CDR3 protein: CASSYGLAGELFF; CDR3 DNA: TGTGCCAGCAGTTACGGTCTAGCCGGGGAGCTGTTTTTT
J gene: TRBJ2-1; D gene: -; V gene: TRBV5-1; clone size: -; CDR3 protein: CASSLPLGRDPSYNEQFF; CDR3 DNA: TGCGCCAGCAGCTTACCCCTTGGGCGGGATCCCTCCTACAATGAGCAGTTCTTC
J gene: TRBJ1-1; D gene: TRBD1; V gene: TRBV9; clone size: -; CDR3 protein: CASSVTPGQGAFF; CDR3 DNA: TGTGCCAGCAGCGTTACCCCCGGACAGGGAGCTTTCTTT
J gene: TRBJ2-2; D gene: -; V gene: TRBV27; clone size: -; CDR3 protein: CASSLLGRGLAGELFF; CDR3 DNA: TGTGCCAGCAGTTTACTTGGCAGGGGATTGGCCGGGGAGCTGTTTTTT
J gene: TRBJ2-7; D gene: TRBD2; V gene: TRBV11-3; clone size: -; CDR3 protein: CAILGLAGEASYEQYF; CDR3 DNA: TGTGCCATCTTAGGACTAGCGGGAGAGGCATCCTACGAGCAGTACTTC
J gene: TRBJ1-4; D gene: -; V gene: TRBV28; clone size: -; CDR3 protein: CASSPASRGVTNEKLFF; CDR3 DNA: TGTGCCAGCAGTCCCGCCTCCAGGGGAGTCACTAATGAAAAACTGTTTTTT
J gene: TRBJ2-1; D gene: -; V gene: TRBV4-1; clone size: -; CDR3 protein: CASSRPGGGEYESQFF; CDR3 DNA: TGCGCCAGCAGTCGGCCCGGTGGAGGGGAATACGAATCCCAGTTCTTC
J gene: TRBJ1-6; D gene: TRBD1; V gene: TRBV4-1; clone size: few; CDR3 protein: CASSQDGTGNSPLHF; CDR3 DNA: TGCGCCAGCAGCCAAGACGGGACAGGGAATTCACCCCTCCACTTT
J gene: TRBJ2-7; D gene: -; V gene: TRBV5-4; clone size: once; CDR3 protein: CASSRPGTSPYEQYF; CDR3 DNA: TGTGCCAGCAGCCGACCCGGGACTTCCCCCTACGAGCAGTACTTC
J gene: TRBJ1-1; D gene: -; V gene: TRBV28; clone size: -; CDR3 protein: CASSLPTGMGTEAFF; CDR3 DNA: TGTGCCAGCAGTCTGCCAACAGGGATGGGAACTGAAGCTTTCTTT
J gene: TRBJ2-7; D gene: -; V gene: TRBV4-2; clone size: -; CDR3 protein: CASSPHGTTYEQYF; CDR3 DNA: TGTGCCAGCAGCCCCCACGGGACAACATACGAGCAGTACTTC
J gene: TRBJ2-7; D gene: -; V gene: TRBV27; clone size: -; CDR3 protein: CASSLYRAQVYEQYF; CDR3 DNA: TGTGCCAGCAGTTTATACAGGGCTCAGGTTTACGAGCAGTACTTC
J gene: TRBJ2-6; D gene: -; V gene: TRBV5-4; clone size: -; CDR3 protein: CASRPQISGANVLTF; CDR3 DNA: TGTGCCAGCAGGCCTCAGATCTCTGGGGCCAACGTCCTGACTTTC